The clone carrying this T cell receptor beta chain was observed once. Its target is unknown. Within Nashville, Tennessee resided all donors, each a Caucasian adult. Germline V gene data show CDR1 as SGHRS and CDR2 as YFSETQ. The ends were cut back, 2 bases at V and 6 bases at J, with 14 bases in the middle. The CDR3 has 15 residues. Data came from immunoSEQ multiplex PCR; TCRdb stores just in-frame clones and leaves some out. The sample has about 1 million clones; around four fifths are singletons. This sample stems from a study of shared clonotypes between healthy human individuals. Findings of the study overall: Estimated richness values were generally larger in naive subsets than in memory subsets.

The clonotype comes from a young man in good health. The specimen sequenced was memory CD4+ T cells sorted from blood. As to subset: CD45RA-negative fraction. The V and J genes are TRBV5-1 and TRBJ2-2; possibly TRBD1 for D (5 bases). Here the CDR3 DNA reads TGCGCCAGCAGCTTAGGAGACAGAGACGCCGGGGAGCTGTTTTTT. This codes for CASSLGDRDAGELFF. Supplemented by reference TRBV5-1 and TRBJ2-2, the full variable domain reads KAGVTQTPRYLIKTRGQQVTLSCSPISGHRSVSWYQQTPGQGLQFLFEYFSETQRNKGNFPGRFSGRQFSNSRSEMNVSTLELGDSALYLCASSLGDRDAGELFFGEGSRLTVL.